Listed here is a single T cell receptor (beta chain). After pathologic assessment, macro-dissection selected premalignant or tumor cells for extraction. This record belongs to a study of immune evolution from preneoplasia to lung adenocarcinoma. TCRdb's copy holds only in-frame clones and misses some; the assay was immunoSEQ multiplex PCR. The sample lists some 3,000 clones; approximately 90% were seen once. Sequencing was performed on FFPE invasive lung adenocarcinoma tissue. This receptor was taken from an older person with invasive lung adenocarcinoma.

CDR3 coding DNA: TGTGCCACCAGCAGAGGAGGCCTCCAGGGCTCCAATCAGCCCCAGCATTTT. Protein product: CATSRGGLQGSNQPQHF. The chain couples TRBV15 to TRBJ1-5; maybe TRBD1 (5 bases). The V end was cut by 1 base, the J end by 3 bases, with 16 bases between. The CDR3 runs to 17 residues. Germline values: CDR1 LNHNV, CDR2 YYDKDF (reference sequence).